This T cell receptor beta chain was documented in a study of T cells in Graves' hyperthyroidism and ophthalmopathy. Amplification of TCR beta CDR3 regions used RNA as the template. The study used the HTBI primer set for a first-round RT-PCR of the TCR CDR3. TCRdb passed the multiplex PCR reads through MiXCR, listing each CDR3 protein once. The repertoire has 550,000 to 600,000 distinct CDR3 sequences, around 42% of them found once; the top ten carry roughly 19%. V lost 2 bases and J lost 0, with 4 bases in between. The CDR3 sequence is 14 residues long. Germline V gives CDR1 WSHSY, CDR2 SAAADI. The study excluded patients with uncontrolled infection, other autoimmune disease, pregnancy or lactation.

This chain connects TRBV10-2 to TRBJ1-4, with D uncertain. The receptor was isolated from an adult woman with Graves' disease, either hyperthyroidism or ophthalmopathy (not recorded which). Sequenced material: peripheral blood or thyroid tissue (not recorded which). CDR3 region: CASSETATNEKLFF. The CDR3 coding sequence is TGCGCCAGCAGTGAGACAGCAACTAATGAAAAACTGTTTTTT.